Shown below are 24 T cell receptor beta chains from a single sample sequenced in a study of cytomegalovirus exposure and HLA in healthy donors. The PCR was carried out with 60 Vbeta primers and 13 Jbeta primers. Clones were sequenced by immunoSEQ multiplex PCR, and TCRdb holds only the in-frame ones, with some missing. The table shows some 270,000 clones, with around 90% occurring only once. The sample consisted of PBMCs. These receptors came from a girl between 2 and 10 years old in good health and CMV-seronegative.

V and J are TRBV2 and TRBJ1-6; unclear D gene. This CDR3 region has 13 residues. Germline V gene sequence: CDR1 SNHLY, CDR2 FYNNEI. The germline V and J ends were trimmed by 7 bases and 9 bases, with 13 bases remaining between them. The chain's CDR3 is CASIQEAISPLHF. In DNA, the CDR3 is TGTGCCAGCATCCAGGAAGCAATTTCACCCCTCCACTTT.

This chain connects TRBV28 to TRBJ1-2; a weak D match, TRBD1 (6 bases). Germline V gene sequence: CDR1 MDHEN, CDR2 SYDVKM. V was pared by 6 bases and J by 5 bases, with 10 bases between. The CDR3 consists of 12 residues. The CDR3 protein is CASREGGYGYTF. DNA of the CDR3: TGTGCCAGCAGAGAGGGGGGGTATGGCTACACCTTC.

This rearrangement joins TRBV28 to TRBJ2-3; maybe TRBD2 (6 bases). The CDR3 is 18 residues long. Trimming took 4 bases from V and 6 from J, leaving 26 bases between them. Germline CDR1 MDHEN, CDR2 SYDVKM. CDR3 in DNA: TGTGCCAGCAGTTCCCCGGCGGGAACTACTCAGTTTGGGGATACGCAGTATTTT. The encoded protein is CASSSPAGTTQFGDTQYF.

V is TRBV19 and J is TRBJ1-3; TRBD1 is a possible D gene (6 bases). Germline values: CDR1 LNHDA, CDR2 SQIVND (reference sequence). V lost 2 bases and J lost 1, with 12 bases in between. CDR3 size: 16 residues. In nucleotides, the CDR3 is TGTGCCAGTAGTATACTTCGGACAGCGTCTGGAAACACCATATATTTT. Translated: CASSILRTASGNTIYF.

V and J are TRBV7-9 and TRBJ2-7; TRBD1 aligns across 7 bases. Per the germline V gene, CDR1 is SEHNR and CDR2 is FQNEAQ (reference sequence). V lost 5 bases and J lost 2; bases outside the gene matches: 6. The length of the CDR3 is 14 residues. CDR3 sequence reads: CASSQTGLPYEQYF. The CDR3 DNA is TGTGCCAGCAGCCAGACAGGGTTACCCTACGAGCAGTACTTC.

The V and J genes are TRBV4-1 and TRBJ1-3, with unresolved D. CDR1 is MGHRA, CDR2 YSYEKL, per germline. V was pared by 1 base and J by 9 bases, with 4 bases between. The CDR3 covers 11 residues. The CDR3 nucleotides are TGCGCCAGCAGCCAAGGTCGCACCATATATTTT. Its translation: CASSQGRTIYF.

This chain links TRBV15 with TRBJ2-1, with D possibly TRBD2 on 6 matching bases. This CDR3 contains 14 residues. V dropped 5 bases and J dropped 3 bases, with 11 bases sitting between them. CDR1 and CDR2 (germline): LNHNV, YYDKDF (reference sequence). CDR3 in DNA: TGTGCCACCAGCCTTTCTAGCGACTACAATGAGCAGTTCTTC. Translated: CATSLSSDYNEQFF.

The gene calls are TRBV18 and TRBJ1-2, with 9 nucleotides matching TRBD1. CDR1 is KGHSH and CDR2 is LQKENI in the germline V gene. CDR3 size: 17 residues. V shed 1 base, J shed 2 bases, and the junction held 8 bases outside the gene matches. The CDR3 here is CASSPLGQGGSNYGYTF. CDR3 nucleotides: TGTGCCAGCTCACCACTGGGACAGGGAGGGTCGAACTATGGCTACACCTTC.

The chain has TRBV19 and TRBJ1-6, with 9 bases aligning to TRBD1. The germline gives CDR1 LNHDA, CDR2 SQIVND (reference sequence). CDR3 length: 15 residues. After removal of 7 bases from V and 7 bases from J, the junction contained 8 bases not matched to a gene. CDR3 region: CASTPAGTGNSPLHF. In DNA form, the CDR3 reads TGTGCCAGTACCCCGGCCGGGACAGGGAATTCACCCCTCCACTTT.

V and J are TRBV11-3 and TRBJ2-2; tentative D call: TRBD1 (6 bases). The CDR3 contains 17 residues. Trimming left V 4 bases short and J 6 bases short, with 21 bases between. Germline V gene data show CDR1 as SGHNT and CDR2 as YENEEA. The CDR3 sequence: CASSSQMFRDIPGELFF. The DNA for the CDR3 is TGTGCCAGCAGCTCCCAAATGTTCCGGGACATTCCCGGGGAGCTGTTTTTT.

The chain recombines TRBV5-4 with TRBJ1-1; a possible D gene is TRBD1 (5 bases). Trimming took 0 bases from V and 6 from J, leaving 12 bases between them. CDR3 length: 14 residues. Germline assignment: CDR1 SGHNT and CDR2 YYREEE (reference sequence). CDR3 sequence: CASSLDGGIAEAFF. DNA for the CDR3: TGTGCCAGCAGCTTGGATGGGGGGATCGCTGAAGCTTTCTTT. Complete variable domain (other parts from reference TRBV5-4 and TRBJ1-1): ETGVTQSPTHLIKTRGQQVTLRCSSQSGHNTVSWYQQALGQGPQFIFQYYREEENGRGNFPPRFSGLQFPNYSSELNVNALELDDSALYLCASSLDGGIAEAFFGQGTRLTVV.

This sequence joins TRBV2 and TRBJ2-5, with no clear D. Germline CDR1 and CDR2: SNHLY and FYNNEI. The CDR3 contains 10 residues. V lost 3 bases and J lost 7, with 3 bases in between. CDR3 protein: CASSDRTQYF. The CDR3 DNA reads TGTGCCAGCAGTGATCGGACCCAGTACTTC.

The V call is TRBV28, the J call TRBJ2-5; TRBD2 matches at 8 bases. V dropped 5 bases and J dropped 1; count of bases not matched to a gene: 9. The CDR3 extends over 16 amino acids. CDR1 MDHEN and CDR2 SYDVKM come from the germline V gene. Here the CDR3 reads CASSRPGLGIQETQYF. The CDR3 DNA sequence: TGTGCCAGCAGTCGTCCGGGACTAGGCATCCAAGAGACCCAGTACTTC.

This chain connects TRBV5-6 to TRBJ2-3; unclear D gene. From germline, CDR1 is SGHDT and CDR2 YYEEEE. The CDR3 is 11 residues long. The V gene lost 7 bases and the J gene lost 6 bases, with 9 bases spanning the gap. CDR3 amino acids: CASAGLDTQYF. CDR3 DNA: TGTGCCAGCGCCGGTTTGGATACGCAGTATTTT.

The chain has TRBV7-2 and TRBJ1-1, with TRBD1 matching 8 bases. The germline gives CDR1 SGHTA, CDR2 FQGNSA. J was trimmed by 0 bases and V by 5 bases; bases with no gene match: 5. This CDR3 is built from 15 residues. CDR3 coding DNA: TGTGCCAGCAGCCCCTTGACAGGGGTGAACACTGAAGCTTTCTTT. Translating it yields CASSPLTGVNTEAFF.

V usage is TRBV28 and J usage is TRBJ1-2; D ambiguous. Trimming removed 6 bases from V and 5 bases from J, with 10 bases in between. Germline CDR1 and CDR2: MDHEN and SYDVKM. The CDR3 has 12 amino acids. The CDR3 region is CASSPPGYGYTF. DNA for the CDR3: TGTGCCAGCAGCCCCCCGGGATATGGCTACACCTTC.

This clone has just a few counts. The V and J genes are TRBV9 and TRBJ2-7; D gene uncertain. In germline, CDR1 is SGDLS, CDR2 YYNGEE. This CDR3 is built from 14 residues. The V gene lost 3 bases and the J gene lost 1 base, with 11 bases spanning the gap. In DNA form, the CDR3 reads TGTGCCAGCAGCGCGACTGGAGCATCCTACGAGCAGTACTTC. This codes for CASSATGASYEQYF.

This clone was seen once. The chain couples TRBV6-5 to TRBJ1-6; TRBD1 is a possible D gene (5 bases). Germline V gene lookup returns CDR1 MNHEY and CDR2 SVGAGI. V was trimmed by 5 bases and J by 10 bases, leaving 9 bases between them. The CDR3 length is 12 residues. CDR3 sequence (DNA): TGTGCCAGCAGTCAAGCAGGGTCACCCCTCCACTTT. Its protein is CASSQAGSPLHF.

The rearrangement joins TRBV28 to TRBJ2-1; TRBD2 aligns across 12 bases. J was trimmed by 10 bases and V by 3 bases; bases with no gene match: 13. CDR1 and CDR2 from the germline V gene are MDHEN and SYDVKM. The CDR3 length is 17 residues. CDR3 nucleotides: TGTGCCAGCAGTTTCTGGACTAGCGGGACCCACTCCAGGGAGCAGTTCTTC. Its protein product is CASSFWTSGTHSREQFF.

V usage is TRBV18 and J usage is TRBJ1-5; 11 bases match TRBD1. Trimming took 5 bases from V and 5 from J; bases not matched to a gene: 5. The CDR3 is made up of 15 amino acids. CDR1 and CDR2 (germline): KGHSH, LQKENI. CDR3 DNA: TGTGCCAGCTCAGGGGACAGGGGGGAGTATCAGCCCCAGCATTTT. Its protein is CASSGDRGEYQPQHF.

This clone appeared a single time. The chain couples TRBV5-6 to TRBJ1-3; a weak D match, TRBD1 (5 bases). The CDR3 runs to 17 residues. Trimming shortened V by 2 bases and J by 4 bases, and 19 bases separated the two germline ends. Looked up from germline, CDR1 is SGHDT and CDR2 is YYEEEE. The CDR3 sequence is CASSFQGTGAGGNTIYF. Written as DNA, the CDR3 is TGTGCCAGCAGCTTTCAGGGCACGGGAGCGGGCGGAAACACCATATATTTT.

The chain carries TRBV7-2 and TRBJ1-1; no definite D call. CDR1 and CDR2 from the germline V gene are SGHTA and FQGNSA. The CDR3 loop spans 13 amino acids. Trimming shortened V by 1 base and J by 1 base, and 4 bases separated the two germline ends. CDR3: CASSLGRNTEAFF. The CDR3 bases are TGTGCCAGCAGCTTAGGCAGGAACACTGAAGCTTTCTTT.

The chain combines TRBV29-1 with TRBJ2-5, with D tentatively TRBD2 (6 bases). The germline V and J ends were trimmed by 3 bases and 4 bases, with 12 bases remaining between them. This CDR3 region has 13 residues. From germline, CDR1 is SQVTM and CDR2 ANQGSEA. As DNA, the CDR3 is TGCAGCGTTGATACGGGGGTCAGAGAGACCCAGTACTTC. It yields the protein CSVDTGVRETQYF.

The chain links TRBV2 to TRBJ2-2; 12 bases are shared with TRBD2. In germline, CDR1 is SNHLY, CDR2 FYNNEI. This CDR3 has 17 amino acids. V lost 6 bases to trimming and J lost 2 bases; unmatched junction nucleotides: 7. The CDR3 DNA sequence: TGTGCCAGCAGAGAACTAGCGGGGGGCCGAAACACCGGGGAGCTGTTTTTT. Its protein is CASRELAGGRNTGELFF.